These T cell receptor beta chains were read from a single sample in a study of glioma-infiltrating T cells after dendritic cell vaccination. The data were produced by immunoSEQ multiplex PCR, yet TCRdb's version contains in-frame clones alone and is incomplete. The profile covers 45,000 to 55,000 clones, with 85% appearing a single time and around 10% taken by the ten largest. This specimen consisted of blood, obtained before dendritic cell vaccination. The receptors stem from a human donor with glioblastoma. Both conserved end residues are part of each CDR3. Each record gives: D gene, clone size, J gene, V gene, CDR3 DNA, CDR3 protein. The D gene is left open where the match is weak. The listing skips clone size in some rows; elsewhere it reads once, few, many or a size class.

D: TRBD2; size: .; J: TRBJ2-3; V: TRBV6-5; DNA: TGTGCCAGCAGTTACACTAGCGGGAGCCGAGATACGCAGTATTTT; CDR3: CASSYTSGSRDTQYF
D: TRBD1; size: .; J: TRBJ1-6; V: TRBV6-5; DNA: TGTGCCAGCAGTCGGACAGGGTTTTCCCCCCTCCACTTT; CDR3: CASSRTGFSPLHF
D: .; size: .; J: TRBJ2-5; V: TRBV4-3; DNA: TGCGCCAGCAGCCAAGACAGGACTATCCAAGAGACCCAGTACTTC; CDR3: CASSQDRTIQETQYF
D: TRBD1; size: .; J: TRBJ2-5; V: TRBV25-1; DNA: TGTGCCAGCTGGGGACAGGGCCAAGAGACCCAGTACTTC; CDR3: CASWGQGQETQYF
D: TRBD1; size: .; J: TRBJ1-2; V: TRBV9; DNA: TGTGCCAGCAGCGCCGGAGACAGGGTCAGTTATGGCTACACCTTC; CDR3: CASSAGDRVSYGYTF
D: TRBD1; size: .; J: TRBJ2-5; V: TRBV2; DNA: TGTGCCAGCAGTGAATATAGGGACAGGACCCAAGAGACCCAGTACTTC; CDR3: CASSEYRDRTQETQYF
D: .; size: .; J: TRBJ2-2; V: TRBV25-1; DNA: TGTGCCAGCAGTGAATATAGAGCGGGCCCGGGCACCGGGGAGCTGTTTTTT; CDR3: CASSEYRAGPGTGELFF
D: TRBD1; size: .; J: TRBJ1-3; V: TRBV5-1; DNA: TGCGCCAGCAGCGCCCAGACAGGGTCTGGAAACACCATATATTTT; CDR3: CASSAQTGSGNTIYF
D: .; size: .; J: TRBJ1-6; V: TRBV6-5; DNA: TGTGCCAGCAGTTACTCGGGGGGAGGGAATAATTCCCCCCTCCACTTT; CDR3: CASSYSGGGNNSPLHF
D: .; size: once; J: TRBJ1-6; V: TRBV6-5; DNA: TGTGCCAGCTTCCCCCGAGGGAATTCCCCCCTCCACTTT; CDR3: CASFPRGNSPLHF
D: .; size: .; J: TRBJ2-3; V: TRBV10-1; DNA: TGCGCCAGCAGTGACGCGGGAAGTGCCACAGATACGCAGTATTTT; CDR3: CASSDAGSATDTQYF
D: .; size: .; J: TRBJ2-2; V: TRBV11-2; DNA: TGTGCCAGCAGCTTCGTACAGGGATTGTCCGGGGAGCTGTTTTTT; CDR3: CASSFVQGLSGELFF
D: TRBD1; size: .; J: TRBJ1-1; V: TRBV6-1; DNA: TGTGCCAGCAGTGCCGCCCTTGAAGGTAAGGGGGCCGACACTGAAGCTTTCTTT; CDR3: CASSAALEGKGADTEAFF
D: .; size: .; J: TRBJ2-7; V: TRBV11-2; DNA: TGTGCCAGCAGCTTAGGGGCCAGCGAGCAGTACTTC; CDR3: CASSLGASEQYF
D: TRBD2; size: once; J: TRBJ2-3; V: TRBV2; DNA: TGTGCCAGCAAACGGACGGGGGGTTTAGATACGCAGTATTTT; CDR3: CASKRTGGLDTQYF
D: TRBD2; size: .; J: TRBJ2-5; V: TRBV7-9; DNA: TGTGCCAGCAGCTTAAGGCGGGGGGGAGGGCAAGAGACCCAGTACTTC; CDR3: CASSLRRGGGQETQYF
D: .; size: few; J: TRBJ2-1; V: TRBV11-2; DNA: TGTGCCAGCAGCTTAGGGGGAGAGGGGGGGCACAATGAGCAGTTCTTC; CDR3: CASSLGGEGGHNEQFF
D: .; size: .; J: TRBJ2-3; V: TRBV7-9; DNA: TGTGCCAGCAGCTTAGCGTGGAGCTATACAGATACGCAGTATTTT; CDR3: CASSLAWSYTDTQYF
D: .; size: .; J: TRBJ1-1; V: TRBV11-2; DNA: TGTGCCAGCAGCTTAGAATCCCAGGGGAGAGCTTTCTTT; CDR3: CASSLESQGRAFF
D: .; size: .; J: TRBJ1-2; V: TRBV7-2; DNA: TGTGCCAGCAGCTTAGATGTGGCTGGCTACACCTTC; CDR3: CASSLDVAGYTF
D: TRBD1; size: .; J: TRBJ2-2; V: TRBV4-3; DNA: TGCGCCAGCAGCCAAGATCAACAGGGGGGCCGCGGGGAGCTGTTTTTT; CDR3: CASSQDQQGGRGELFF
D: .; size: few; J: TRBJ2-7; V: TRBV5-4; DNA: TGTGCCAGCAGCTTGTCCAGGGCGGCCTACGAGCAGTACTTC; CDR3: CASSLSRAAYEQYF
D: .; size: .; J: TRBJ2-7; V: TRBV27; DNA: TGTGCCAGCTCATTCGGGCTAGCAGCCTCCTACGAGCAGTACTTC; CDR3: CASSFGLAASYEQYF
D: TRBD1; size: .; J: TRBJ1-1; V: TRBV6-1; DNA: TGTGCCAGCAGTGAGAAAAGGACAGGCCAAGCTTTCTTT; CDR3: CASSEKRTGQAFF
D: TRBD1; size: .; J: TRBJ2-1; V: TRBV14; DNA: TGTGCCACCACCACCTTGACAGGGGGGATTTTGGAGCAGTTCTTC; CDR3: CATTTLTGGILEQFF
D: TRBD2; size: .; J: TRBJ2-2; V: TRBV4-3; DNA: TGCGCCAGCAGCCAAGCTAGCGGGGGAGACACCGGGGAGCTGTTTTTT; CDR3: CASSQASGGDTGELFF
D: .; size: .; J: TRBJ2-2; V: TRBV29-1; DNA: TGCAGCGTTGAACCTGTCCACACCGGGGAGCTGTTTTTT; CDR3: CSVEPVHTGELFF
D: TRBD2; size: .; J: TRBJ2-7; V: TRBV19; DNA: TGTGCCAGTAGCCTTGGGACTAGAGGGCCTGGCGAGCAGTACTTC; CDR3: CASSLGTRGPGEQYF
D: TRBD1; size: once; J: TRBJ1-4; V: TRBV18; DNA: TGTGCCAGCTCCACGACAGGGGGCCTTGAAAAACTGTTTTTT; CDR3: CASSTTGGLEKLFF
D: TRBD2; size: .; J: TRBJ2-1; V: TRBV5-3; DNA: TGTGCCAGAAGCACACCGGGACAGGGGACTAGCGGGAGTACCTACAATGAGCAGTTCTTC; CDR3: CARSTPGQGTSGSTYNEQFF
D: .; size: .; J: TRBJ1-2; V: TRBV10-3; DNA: TGTGCCATCACCGAGGGGGGGACCTATGGCTACACCTTC; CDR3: CAITEGGTYGYTF
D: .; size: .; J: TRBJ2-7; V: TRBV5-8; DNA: TGTGCCAGCAGCTTAGAAACAGTTACAACCTACGAGCAGTACTTC; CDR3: CASSLETVTTYEQYF
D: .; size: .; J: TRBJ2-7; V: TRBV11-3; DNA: TGTGCCAGCAGCTTAAGAGCGGACGGTTACGAGCAGTACTTC; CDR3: CASSLRADGYEQYF
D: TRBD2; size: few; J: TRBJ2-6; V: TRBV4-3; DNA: TGCGCCAGCAGCCGCGAAGCGGGGGGGTTGACTGGGGCCAACGTCCTGACTTTC; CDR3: CASSREAGGLTGANVLTF
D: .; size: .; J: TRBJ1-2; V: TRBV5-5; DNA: TGTGCCAGCAGCCCCCGGGGGGGGCACACCGCTAACTATGGCTACACCTTC; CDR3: CASSPRGGHTANYGYTF
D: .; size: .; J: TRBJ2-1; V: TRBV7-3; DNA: TGTGCCAGCAGCTTAAACAGTGTCAATGAGCAGTTCTTC; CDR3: CASSLNSVNEQFF
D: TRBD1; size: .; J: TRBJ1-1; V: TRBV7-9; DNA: TGTGCCAGCAGCATACAGGGGGAGAACACTGAAGCTTTCTTT; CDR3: CASSIQGENTEAFF